These T cell receptor beta chains were read from a single sample in a study of Ad26.COV2.S vaccination and SARS-CoV-2 variants. Here immunoSEQ multiplex PCR was the method, and the copy in TCRdb shows in-frame clones only, minus some. Of fewer than 400,000 clones detected, 70% to 90% appear once; the ten largest clones hold 1.9%. Sequencing used peripheral blood, obtained in a trial of Ad26.COV2.S vaccine versus placebo. The receptors come from a person aged 18-60 years who received the Ad26.COV2.S COVID-19 vaccine or a placebo. CDR3s include the opening cysteine and the closing phenylalanine or tryptophan. A D gene is named only where the DNA matches it firmly. Some rows mark clone size as missing; the rest say once, few, many or name a class of expanded clone.

-	TRBV4-3	TRBJ1-6	19	-	CASSQDFVGASSYNSPLHF	TGCGCCAGCAGCCAAGATTTCGTCGGGGCAAGCTCCTATAATTCACCCCTCCACTTT
-	TRBV18	TRBJ1-5	13	-	CASSPSGHQPQHF	TGTGCCAGCTCACCCTCAGGCCATCAGCCCCAGCATTTT
-	TRBV7-9	TRBJ1-1	12	-	CASSRTDFEAFF	TGTGCCAGCAGTAGGACAGACTTTGAAGCTTTCTTT
TRBD1	TRBV30	TRBJ2-7	14	-	CAWRGQGTSYEQYF	TGTGCCTGGAGAGGACAGGGGACTTCCTACGAGCAGTACTTC
-	TRBV18	TRBJ1-1	15	-	CASSPLAGVGTEAFF	TGTGCCAGCTCACCACTAGCAGGGGTTGGCACTGAAGCTTTCTTT
-	TRBV30	TRBJ1-2	14	-	CAWSVDRSNYGYTF	TGTGCCTGGAGTGTCGACCGTTCTAACTATGGCTACACCTTC
-	TRBV14	TRBJ2-1	13	-	CASSRTLRDEQFF	TGTGCCAGCAGCCGCACACTGAGGGATGAGCAGTTCTTC
TRBD1	TRBV6-4	TRBJ2-1	14	-	CASSRGQGANEQFF	TGTGCCAGCAGTAGGGGGCAGGGTGCCAATGAGCAGTTCTTC
-	TRBV23-1	TRBJ2-5	14	-	CASSQQGEGETQYF	TGCGCCAGCAGTCAACAGGGGGAGGGGGAGACCCAGTACTTC
TRBD2	TRBV19	TRBJ2-1	16	-	CASSPQSGGLIDEQFF	TGTGCCAGTAGTCCACAGTCGGGGGGGCTCATCGATGAGCAGTTCTTC
-	TRBV6-1	TRBJ1-2	14	-	CASSESGPTYGYTF	TGTGCCAGCAGTGAGTCAGGCCCCACCTATGGCTACACCTTC
TRBD1	TRBV9	TRBJ1-1	17	-	CASSGELNRGMNTEAFF	TGTGCCAGCAGCGGAGAACTAAACAGGGGCATGAACACTGAAGCTTTCTTT
TRBD1	TRBV30	TRBJ1-2	15	-	CAWRYPGQGAYGYTF	TGTGCCTGGAGATACCCGGGACAGGGCGCCTATGGCTACACCTTC
-	TRBV18	TRBJ1-2	13	-	CASSPAANYGYTF	TGTGCCAGCTCACCGGCAGCTAACTATGGCTACACCTTC
-	TRBV7-9	TRBJ2-3	18	-	CASSLVQGPNVLTDTQYF	TGTGCCAGCAGCTTAGTTCAGGGGCCAAACGTTCTCACAGATACGCAGTATTTT
TRBD2	TRBV3-1/TRBV3-2	TRBJ2-5	17	-	CASSKNGLAGGQETQYF	TGTGCCAGCAGTAAAAATGGACTAGCGGGGGGTCAAGAGACCCAGTACTTC
TRBD2	TRBV5-1	TRBJ2-1	15	few	CASSSDGTSFNEQFF	TGCGCCAGCAGCTCCGATGGGACTAGTTTTAATGAGCAGTTCTTC
-	TRBV2	TRBJ2-2	15	few	CASIMMDSNTGELFF	TGTGCCAGCATCATGATGGACAGCAACACCGGGGAGCTGTTTTTT
-	TRBV9	TRBJ2-3	14	-	CASSVRPSGDTQYF	TGTGCCAGCAGCGTGCGACCATCGGGGGATACGCAGTATTTT
-	TRBV11-2	TRBJ2-1	17	-	CASSLERRGGPYNEQFF	TGTGCCAGCAGCTTAGAAAGAAGGGGGGGCCCCTACAATGAGCAGTTCTTC
-	TRBV4-3	TRBJ2-7	14	few	CASSQDFTVSEQYF	TGCGCCAGCAGCCAAGATTTCACAGTAAGCGAGCAGTACTTC
TRBD1	TRBV19	TRBJ1-1	18	-	CASSIDRGQGARNTEAFF	TGTGCCAGTAGTATAGATCGGGGACAGGGGGCGCGGAACACTGAAGCTTTCTTT
-	TRBV5-1	TRBJ2-7	15	-	CASSLVTGAGYEQYF	TGCGCCAGCAGCTTGGTTACAGGCGCCGGCTACGAGCAGTACTTC
-	TRBV3-1/TRBV3-2	TRBJ1-2	15	once	CASSPFPGRGYGYTF	TGTGCCAGCAGCCCATTCCCGGGACGAGGTTATGGCTACACCTTC
-	TRBV7-9	TRBJ1-5	16	-	CASSSGTGLSNQPQHF	TGTGCCAGCAGCTCCGGGACGGGACTTAGCAATCAGCCCCAGCATTTT
-	TRBV5-1	TRBJ1-2	14	-	CASSLVQGGYGYTF	TGCGCCAGCAGCTTGGTACAGGGTGGCTATGGCTACACCTTC
-	TRBV5-1	TRBJ1-1	16	-	CASSPMFQAGNTEAFF	TGCGCCAGCAGCCCCATGTTCCAAGCGGGGAACACTGAAGCTTTCTTT
TRBD1	TRBV18	TRBJ1-5	14	-	CASSKGQGNQPQHF	TGTGCCAGCTCAAAGGGACAGGGCAATCAGCCCCAGCATTTT
-	TRBV11-2	TRBJ1-6	15	-	CASSLVGTGNSPLHF	TGTGCCAGCAGCTTAGTAGGTACAGGGAATTCACCCCTCCACTTT
-	TRBV7-9	TRBJ2-5	14	-	CASSPLWGEETQYF	TGTGCCAGCAGCCCCCTGTGGGGGGAAGAGACCCAGTACTTC
-	TRBV5-8	TRBJ2-1	13	-	CAGGSDFHNEQFF	TGTGCCGGGGGATCCGACTTCCACAATGAGCAGTTCTTC
-	TRBV4-2	TRBJ1-5	13	-	CASSQDAAQPQHF	TGTGCCAGCAGCCAAGATGCCGCCCAGCCCCAGCATTTT
TRBD1	TRBV2	TRBJ2-1	13	-	CASNMGQGNEQFF	TGTGCCAGCAACATGGGACAGGGGAATGAGCAGTTCTTC
TRBD1	TRBV19	TRBJ1-6	14	-	CASSGTGYNSPLHF	TGTGCCAGTTCCGGGACAGGTTATAATTCACCCCTCCACTTT
TRBD1	TRBV10-3	TRBJ1-1	16	-	CAISDTGGIGNTEAFF	TGTGCCATCAGTGATACAGGGGGGATTGGGAACACTGAAGCTTTCTTT
-	TRBV12-3/TRBV12-4	TRBJ1-2	12	-	CASSLPWSGYTF	TGTGCCAGCAGTTTACCCTGGAGCGGCTACACCTTC
TRBD1	TRBV9	TRBJ1-2	19	-	CASSATLRIGTGGIYGYTF	TGTGCCAGCAGCGCCACCCTCCGAATCGGGACAGGAGGGATCTATGGCTACACCTTC
TRBD1	TRBV19	TRBJ1-6	16	-	CASTSPGTGRNSPLHF	TGTGCCAGTACCTCCCCCGGGACAGGGCGTAATTCACCCCTCCACTTT
-	TRBV12-3/TRBV12-4	TRBJ1-1	11	-	CASRENTEAFF	TGTGCCAGCAGAGAGAACACTGAAGCTTTCTTT
-	TRBV5-1	TRBJ2-2	17	-	CASSSRQQGGVVGELFF	TGCGCCAGCAGCTCACGACAACAGGGAGGTGTTGTCGGGGAGCTGTTTTTT
TRBD1	TRBV27	TRBJ1-5	17	-	CASSFYDRGRVIQPQHF	TGTGCCAGCAGTTTCTATGACAGGGGGCGCGTAATTCAGCCCCAGCATTTT
-	TRBV6-5	TRBJ1-1	13	-	CASSRTGNTEAFF	TGTGCCAGCAGTCGCACAGGGAACACTGAAGCTTTCTTT
-	TRBV20-1	TRBJ2-3	14	-	CSASVLVDADTQYF	TGCAGTGCTAGTGTGTTAGTAGATGCAGATACGCAGTATTTT
-	TRBV7-9	TRBJ1-1	11	-	CASRGFTEAFF	TGTGCCAGCAGGGGTTTCACTGAAGCTTTCTTT
TRBD2	TRBV3-1/TRBV3-2	TRBJ2-3	15	-	CASKSGLVSGDTQYF	TGTGCCAGCAAATCGGGACTAGTTTCTGGAGATACGCAGTATTTT
-	TRBV6-2/TRBV6-3	TRBJ1-6	12	-	CASSYSDSPLHF	TGTGCCAGCAGTTACTCAGATTCACCCCTCCACTTT
TRBD1	TRBV4-1	TRBJ1-1	16	-	CASSQERTGMNTEAFF	TGCGCCAGCAGCCAAGAAAGGACAGGGATGAACACTGAAGCTTTCTTT
-	TRBV14	TRBJ1-3	15	-	CASSKDNISGNTIYF	TGTGCCAGCAGCAAGGACAATATCTCTGGAAACACCATATATTTT
TRBD1	TRBV7-9	TRBJ1-2	14	few	CASSSLTGVYGYTF	TGTGCCAGCAGCTCATTGACAGGGGTGTATGGCTACACCTTC
-	TRBV6-5	TRBJ1-1	13	few	CASSYPLGTEAFF	TGTGCCAGCAGTTACCCATTGGGGACTGAAGCTTTCTTT
-	TRBV15	TRBJ2-7	14	-	CATSRGPSGAEQYF	TGTGCCACCAGCAGAGGTCCCTCGGGGGCCGAGCAGTACTTC
TRBD2	TRBV30	TRBJ2-2	13	-	CAWRGGGAWELFF	TGTGCCTGGAGAGGCGGGGGGGCCTGGGAGCTGTTTTTT
-	TRBV5-6	TRBJ2-5	15	-	CASSLRGSRQETQYF	TGTGCCAGCAGCCTTCGTGGCAGTCGCCAAGAGACCCAGTACTTC